This TCR beta chain stems from a study of beta chain features in type 1 diabetes listed by TCRdb under 2018. Context from the whole study: Mean age, gender distribution, total cell number and subset yield did not differ between patients and healthy donors. The study compared the TCRB repertoires of sorted circulating CD4+ T cell subsets in recently diagnosed type 1 diabetes patients with those in matched healthy donors. A total of 85 million to 110 million sorted cells were examined across all samples, and RNA yield correlated strongly with the number of cells per subset. Naive and central memory subsets were obtained from all 30 or so donors, but regulatory and stem cell-like memory subsets were isolated from only 8 patients and about 8 healthy donors. Study-level results and caveats: At VDJ recombination sites, patients with type 1 diabetes made fewer insertions and deleted more nucleotides, a pattern implying thymic rearrangement abnormalities. Because small numbers of individuals were included in the HLA sub-analyses, any influence of HLA type on TCRB rearrangement was left unresolved. The naive, central memory and regulatory TCRB repertoires appeared to resemble one another more closely among patients than among healthy donors. Because cDNA was sequenced instead of genomic DNA, activated cells with high expression could be over-represented, although the groups did not differ in activation or CD3 levels. Shorter templates might be favored by PCR, yet because patient and control samples were amplified and corrected together, any such skew would affect both groups equally. Type 1 diabetes patients showed a moderate but significant shortening of TCRB CDR3 length in all four CD4+ subsets.

Its CDR3 holds 14 amino acids, cysteine through phenylalanine. The kept DNA is CDR3 alone, 42 bases in frame from the first base. CDR1 SGHTA and CDR2 FQGTGA are derived from the germline V gene. Clipping removes 5 bases from V and 3 bases from J, with 2 as the unmatched junction base count. From each donor, a single peripheral blood sample of 100 to 150 mL on average was drawn into heparinised tubes. A BD FACSAria II and a panel including CD45RO, CCR7, CD25, CD127, CD95 and CD27 were used to sort naive, central memory, regulatory and stem cell-like memory CD4+ T cells. Every sorted population had a purity above 95%. PBMCs were separated immediately by Lymphoprep density gradient centrifugation and were stained directly, without being cultured. To minimize batch effects, samples were stained and sorted in pairs, one healthy donor with one patient per experiment. The entire isolated RNA was reverse transcribed using the High Capacity cDNA Reverse Transcription Kit, and thus expressed TCRB transcripts were sequenced. Deep immunoSEQ sequencing was performed on naive, central memory and regulatory T cell samples, with an average of roughly 4 million total reads per sample. Sorted cells were lysed in RLT buffer, and RNA was extracted using DNase-treated RNeasy Micro or Mini kits according to cell number. Each cell subset was processed on its own to prevent cross-contamination, while patient and healthy donor samples were processed together. The immunoSEQ multiplex PCR was used to amplify TCRB sequences from cDNA, yielding 87-bp fragments that span the CDR3 region. Sequencing of the amplicons was performed on the Illumina HiSeq platform. As for the original processing: Synthetic template baselines were used to correct PCR bias computationally, reads within Hamming distance 2 were collapsed together, and singletons that could not be merged were discarded. Reads were aligned to IMGT to assign V, D and J genes, CDR3 length, and insertions or deletions at six rearrangement sites. Clonotype counts were normalized to sorted cell number within each subset before computing true diversity and Gini coefficients with the tcR R package. The overlap coefficient, calculated on TCRB nucleotide sequences, was used to measure repertoire sharing. Out-of-frame TCRB sequences from naive cells were analyzed as a proxy for the pre-selection repertoire. TCRdb holds this immuneACCESS table with in-frame rearrangements only. Some clones are missing; in checked studies, unresolved V genes explain under half, and the rest has no known cause. V, J and clone size are those of that table, while D and trimming were read from the DNA. The sample yields hundreds of thousands of clones; roughly 16% were counted once. The ten largest clones take up about 0.086% of the sample.

Of note for this clone: It has no known antigen specificity. No much larger clonotype is one base removed from it; base qualities were not supplied.

Sequences were obtained from naive CD4+ T cells from blood. This specimen's cell subset or site label, per the study, means: true naive CD4+ T cells. This clonotype originated in a young man in good health. Recombination connected TRBV7-3 to TRBJ2-2, with 8 bases in between that match TRBD1. The DNA sequence follows: TGTGCCAGCAGCGAGACAGGGGACACCGGGGAGCTGTTTTTT. Protein translation: CASSETGDTGELFF.